Listed here are 14 T cell receptor beta chains from one sample, sequenced in a study of blood T cell repertoires in COVID-19. TCRdb's table, derived via immunoSEQ multiplex PCR, lists solely in-frame clones and lacks some. The sample records about 220,000 clones, approximately 80% being singletons. Sequenced material: PBMCs or T cells enriched from blood (not recorded which). These receptors were obtained from a woman aged 40 to 50 with acute COVID-19.

This clone appeared a few times. The CDR3 bases are TGTGCCAGCAGCTCCACTTCGCGGGATCTGTCCTACGAGCAGTACTTC. Protein product: CASSSTSRDLSYEQYF. This sequence joins TRBV5-4 and TRBJ2-7, with D possibly being TRBD2 (6 bases). The germline V and J ends were trimmed by 3 bases and 1 base, with 17 bases remaining between them. The CDR3 is 16 residues long. Germline-derived CDR1 and CDR2 are SGHNT and YYREEE (reference sequence).

V and J are TRBV5-3 and TRBJ2-7; 14 positions agree with TRBD2. TRBV5-3 falls under the ORF class, with uncertain function. The CDR3 covers 18 residues. V was clipped by 4 bases and J by 8 bases; unmatched bases: 17. The CDR3 sequence: CARSQKGTSGRIPPQQYF. In DNA, the CDR3 is TGTGCCAGAAGCCAAAAGGGGACTAGCGGGAGAATCCCCCCTCAGCAGTACTTC.

The CDR3 region is CASIRTGRNTIYF. CDR3 coding DNA: TGTGCCAGCATTCGTACAGGACGAAACACCATATATTTT. The chain uses TRBV2 and TRBJ1-3; D might be TRBD1 (5 bases). Deletions cut 7 bases from V and 5 bases from J, with 12 bases between. The CDR3 has 13 residues. The germline gives CDR1 SNHLY, CDR2 FYNNEI.

The chain joins TRBV5-6 to TRBJ1-4; 7 nucleotides line up with TRBD1. J was trimmed by 0 bases and V by 2 bases; bases with no gene match: 4. The CDR3 sequence is 16 residues long. Germline loops: CDR1 SGHDT, CDR2 YYEEEE. The CDR3 DNA is TGTGCCAGCAGCTTCCACAGGGGCCCAACTAATGAAAAACTGTTTTTT. This translates into CASSFHRGPTNEKLFF.

This clone was picked up one time. V and J are TRBV25-1 and TRBJ2-2; 7 bases align to TRBD1. This CDR3 is 13 amino acids long. Per germline, CDR1 MGHDK and CDR2 SYGVNS. V shed 6 bases and J 5 bases; nucleotides not matched to a gene: 3. The chain's CDR3 is CASSPTGTGELFF. CDR3 in DNA: TGTGCCAGCAGCCCGACAGGGACCGGGGAGCTGTTTTTT.

This clone was detected ten times or more. This sequence joins TRBV5-1 and TRBJ2-5, with TRBD2 as a possible D gene (6 bases). V was trimmed by 1 base and J by 10 bases, leaving 14 bases between them. The CDR3 contains 13 residues. Germline V lookup: CDR1 SGHRS, CDR2 YFSETQ. In nucleotides, the CDR3 is TGCGCCAGCAGCTTGCTGCTGGAGGGGAACCAGTACTTC. Translating it yields CASSLLLEGNQYF.

The rearrangement uses TRBV19 and TRBJ1-1, with D unresolved. The CDR3 runs to 14 residues. The germline V gene has CDR1 LNHDA and CDR2 SQIVND (reference sequence). V was cut by 5 bases and J by 1 base, with 11 bases left in between. The DNA for the CDR3 is TGTGCCAGTAGTTTCTGGGCAGGGAACACTGAAGCTTTCTTT. Protein sequence: CASSFWAGNTEAFF.

This chain connects TRBV7-9 to TRBJ1-2; D call uncertain. The length of the CDR3 is 14 residues. Germline V gene lookup returns CDR1 SEHNR and CDR2 FQNEAQ (reference sequence). Trimming removed 2 bases from V and 0 bases from J, with 7 bases in between. CDR3: CASSLPPANYGYTF. The CDR3, as DNA: TGTGCCAGCAGCTTACCTCCAGCTAACTATGGCTACACCTTC. The entire variable domain, with the rest obtained from reference TRBV7-9 and TRBJ1-2, is as follows: DTGVSQNPRHKITKRGQNVTFRCDPISEHNRLYWYRQTLGQGPEFLTYFQNEAQLEKSRLLSDRFSAERPKGSFSTLEIQRTEQGDSAMYLCASSLPPANYGYTFGSGTRLTVV.

The V gene is TRBV11-2, the J gene TRBJ2-3, with 11 bases that match TRBD2. The germline V gene encodes CDR1 SGHAT and CDR2 FQNNGV. The CDR3 contains 16 residues. Losses at the gene ends were 5 bases for V and 5 bases for J; bases not matched to a gene: 9. The CDR3, as DNA: TGTGCCAGCAGCCGGAGACCGGGACTAGCGGAAGATACGCAGTATTTT. Encoded protein: CASSRRPGLAEDTQYF.

This clone was counted a single time. V is TRBV10-3 and J is TRBJ2-3, with 11 positions matching TRBD2. V shed 2 bases and J 5 bases; nucleotides not matched to a gene: 9. The CDR3 is made up of 17 amino acids. Germline V gene data show CDR1 as ENHRY and CDR2 as SYGVKD. CDR3 protein: CAISEPSTSGRLDTQYF. The CDR3 coding sequence is TGTGCCATCAGTGAGCCCTCAACTAGCGGGAGATTAGATACGCAGTATTTT.

The rearrangement joins TRBV4-2 to TRBJ1-2; TRBD1 matches 9 bases. Germline CDR1 and CDR2: LGHNA and YNFKEQ. J gave up 4 bases and V 3 bases, and 3 bases lay outside the gene matches. The CDR3 loop spans 14 amino acids. The DNA of the CDR3 is TGTGCCAGCAGCCACTCGACAGGGGGCTATGGCTACACCTTC. Its translation is CASSHSTGGYGYTF.

This clone was detected a few times. The chain has TRBV5-5 and TRBJ1-4, with no clear D. Trimming took off 4 bases at V and 11 bases at J, with 9 bases between the two ends. The germline gives CDR1 SGHKS, CDR2 YYEKEE (reference sequence). The CDR3 contains 11 residues. The CDR3 coding sequence is TGTGCCAGCAGCCCCCCCGGGAAACTGTTTTTT. This encodes CASSPPGKLFF.

The rearrangement joins TRBV5-5 to TRBJ2-1; TRBD1 aligns across 7 bases. V dropped 4 bases and J dropped 10; count of bases not matched to a gene: 5. Germline V lookup: CDR1 SGHKS, CDR2 YYEKEE (reference sequence). The length of the CDR3 is 12 residues. The CDR3 DNA reads as TGTGCCAGCAGCCAACAGGGGTGGGAGCAGTTCTTC. Protein sequence: CASSQQGWEQFF.

This clone appeared a single time. The genes are TRBV5-8 and TRBJ1-1; 7 nucleotides line up with TRBD1. The J segment lost 0 bases and the V segment lost 2 bases, leaving 10 bases of the junction unmatched. From germline, CDR1 is SGHTS and CDR2 YDEGEE. This CDR3 spans 17 amino acids. The CDR3 loop reads CASSLLTGTYMNTEAFF. The CDR3 DNA sequence: TGTGCCAGCAGCTTACTGACAGGGACTTACATGAACACTGAAGCTTTCTTT.